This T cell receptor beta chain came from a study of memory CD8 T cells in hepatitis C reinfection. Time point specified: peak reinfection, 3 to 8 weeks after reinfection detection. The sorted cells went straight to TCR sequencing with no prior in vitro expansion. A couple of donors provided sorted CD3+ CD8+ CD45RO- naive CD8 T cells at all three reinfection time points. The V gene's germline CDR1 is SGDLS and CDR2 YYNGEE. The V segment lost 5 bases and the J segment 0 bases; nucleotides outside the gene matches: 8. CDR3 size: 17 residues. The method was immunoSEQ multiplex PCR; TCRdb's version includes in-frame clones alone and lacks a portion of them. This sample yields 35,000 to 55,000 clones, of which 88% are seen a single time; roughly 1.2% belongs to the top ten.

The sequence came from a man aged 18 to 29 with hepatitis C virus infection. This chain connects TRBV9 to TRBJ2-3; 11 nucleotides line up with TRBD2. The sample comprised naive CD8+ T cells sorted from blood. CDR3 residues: CASSLAGGPSSTDTQYF. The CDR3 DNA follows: TGTGCCAGCAGTCTAGCGGGGGGCCCTTCGAGCACAGATACGCAGTATTTT.